This T cell receptor beta chain was documented in a study of blood T cell repertoires in COVID-19. Overall study: The study drew acute and convalescent COVID-19 samples from the United States, Italy and Spain. T cells, B-cell-depleted T cells, or PBMCs provided the cDNA or gDNA that served as material.

This clone was observed once. Recovered participants had two consecutive negative NP/OP PCR tests, healthcare professional clearance, or symptom resolution. As processed by the authors: Reference gene primer amplification in the assay estimated nucleated cell counts. TCRdb keeps only in-frame clones here, not all; method: immunoSEQ multiplex PCR. V, J and clone size are taken as reported in that table, and D and trimming were inferred from the DNA itself. This table holds 200,000 to 250,000 clones, less than 85% found once. This CDR3 spans 15 amino acids. CDR1 is KGHSH, CDR2 LQKENI, per germline. V gave up 3 bases and J gave up 5 bases; unmatched junction bases: 8.

This clonotype was sampled from a man aged 35-49 years who had recovered from COVID-19. What was sequenced was PBMCs or T cells enriched from blood (not recorded which). The J gene is TRBJ2-7, the V gene TRBV18; TRBD1 agrees at 9 bases. CDR3: CASSPTGTGYHEQYF. The CDR3 coding sequence is TGTGCCAGCTCACCTACCGGGACAGGGTACCACGAGCAGTACTTC.